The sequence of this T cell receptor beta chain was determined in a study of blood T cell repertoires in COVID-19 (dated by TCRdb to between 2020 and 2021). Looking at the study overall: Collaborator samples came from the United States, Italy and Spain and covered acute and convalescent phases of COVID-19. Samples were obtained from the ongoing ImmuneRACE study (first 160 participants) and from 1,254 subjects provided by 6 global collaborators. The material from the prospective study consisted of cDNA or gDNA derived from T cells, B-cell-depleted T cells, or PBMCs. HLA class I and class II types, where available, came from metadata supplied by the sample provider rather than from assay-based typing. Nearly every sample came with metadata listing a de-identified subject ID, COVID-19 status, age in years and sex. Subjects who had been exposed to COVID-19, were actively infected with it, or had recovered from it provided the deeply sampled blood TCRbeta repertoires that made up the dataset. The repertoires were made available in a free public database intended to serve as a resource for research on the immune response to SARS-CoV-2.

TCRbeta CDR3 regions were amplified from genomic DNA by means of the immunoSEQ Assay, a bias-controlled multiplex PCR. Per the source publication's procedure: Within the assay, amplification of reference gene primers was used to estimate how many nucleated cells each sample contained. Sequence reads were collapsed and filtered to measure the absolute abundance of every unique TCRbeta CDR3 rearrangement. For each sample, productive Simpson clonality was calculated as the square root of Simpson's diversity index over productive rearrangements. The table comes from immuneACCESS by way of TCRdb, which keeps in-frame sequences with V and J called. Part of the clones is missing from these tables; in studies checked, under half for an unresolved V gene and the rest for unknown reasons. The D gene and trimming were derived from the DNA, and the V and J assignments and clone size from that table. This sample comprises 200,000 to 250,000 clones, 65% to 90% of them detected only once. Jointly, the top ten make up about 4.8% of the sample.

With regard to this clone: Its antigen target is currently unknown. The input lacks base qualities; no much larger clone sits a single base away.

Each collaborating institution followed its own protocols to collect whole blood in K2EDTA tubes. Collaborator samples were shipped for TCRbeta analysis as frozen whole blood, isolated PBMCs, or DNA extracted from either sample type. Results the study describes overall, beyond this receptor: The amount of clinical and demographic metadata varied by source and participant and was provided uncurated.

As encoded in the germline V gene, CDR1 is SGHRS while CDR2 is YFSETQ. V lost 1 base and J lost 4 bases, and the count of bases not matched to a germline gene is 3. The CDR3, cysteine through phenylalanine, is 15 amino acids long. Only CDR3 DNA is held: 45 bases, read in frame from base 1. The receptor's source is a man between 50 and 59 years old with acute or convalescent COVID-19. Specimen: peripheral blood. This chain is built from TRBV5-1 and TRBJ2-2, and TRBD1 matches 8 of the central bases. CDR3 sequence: CASSLPGGGTGELFF. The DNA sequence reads TGCGCCAGCAGCTTGCCAGGGGGCGGCACCGGGGAGCTGTTTTTT.